The next 16 T cell receptor beta chains were all read from a single sample in a study of blood T cell repertoires in COVID-19. Profiled with immunoSEQ multiplex PCR; TCRdb holds only in-frame clones, not every one. The data contain 65,000 to 85,000 clones, over 70% of them seen just once; the ten biggest clones take up less than 20%. The sample comprised peripheral blood. The receptors originated from a human donor in a cohort sampled during active COVID-19.

J is TRBJ1-1 and V is TRBV5-4, with 8 bases aligning to TRBD1. This CDR3 contains 15 residues. The germline CDR1 and CDR2 sequences are SGHNT and YYREEE (reference sequence). Germline trimming cut 4 bases from V and 0 bases from J; bases unmatched to any gene: 5. The CDR3 nucleotides read TGTGCCAGCAGCCCAATACAGGGGGTGAACACTGAAGCTTTCTTT. This translates into CASSPIQGVNTEAFF. The variable domain in full, with the rest retrieved from reference TRBV5-4 and TRBJ1-1, is ETGVTQSPTHLIKTRGQQVTLRCSSQSGHNTVSWYQQALGQGPQFIFQYYREEENGRGNFPPRFSGLQFPNYSSELNVNALELDDSALYLCASSPIQGVNTEAFFGQGTRLTVV.

The genes are TRBV5-1 and TRBJ2-7; 8 positions match TRBD1. The CDR3 is made up of 13 amino acids. The germline V gene encodes CDR1 SGHRS and CDR2 YFSETQ. V shed 3 bases and J 7 bases; nucleotides not matched to a gene: 6. CDR3 nucleotide sequence: TGCGCCAGCAGCTCCGACAGGGGCGAAGAGCAGTACTTC. Translating it yields CASSSDRGEEQYF.

This chain links TRBV7-8 with TRBJ1-6; 9 nucleotides agree with TRBD1. Losses at the gene ends were 5 bases for V and 7 bases for J; bases not matched to a gene: 6. The length of the CDR3 is 15 residues. CDR1 is SGHVS, CDR2 FQNEAQ, per germline. DNA for the CDR3: TGTGCCAGCAGCCGGGGACAGGGAAGAAATTCACCCCTCCACTTT. This translates into CASSRGQGRNSPLHF.

The genes are TRBV5-1 and TRBJ1-1; no firm D call. V was cut by 0 bases and J by 4 bases, with 7 bases left in between. The CDR3 is made up of 13 amino acids. Germline-derived CDR1 and CDR2 are SGHRS and YFSETQ. The CDR3 sequence: CASSLDPSTEAFF. The CDR3 DNA sequence: TGCGCCAGCAGCTTGGACCCCAGCACTGAAGCTTTCTTT. Full variable domain (missing parts from reference TRBV5-1 and TRBJ1-1): KAGVTQTPRYLIKTRGQQVTLSCSPISGHRSVSWYQQTPGQGLQFLFEYFSETQRNKGNFPGRFSGRQFSNSRSEMNVSTLELGDSALYLCASSLDPSTEAFFGQGTRLTVV.

Concerning this clone: This same CDR3 is encoded by further DNA sequences in the sample. The chain recombines TRBV3-1 (or the pseudogene TRBV3-2) with TRBJ1-5; D gene unclear. The CDR3 loop spans 13 amino acids. V lost 0 bases and J lost 4, with 4 bases in between. Germline CDR1 and CDR2: LGHDT and YNNKEL (reference sequence). Here the CDR3 reads CASSQDRNQPQHF. The CDR3 DNA follows: TGTGCCAGCAGCCAAGATCGGAATCAGCCCCAGCATTTT.

This chain joins TRBV11-2 and TRBJ2-1; a weak D match, TRBD1 (5 bases). V was trimmed by 3 bases and J by 8 bases, leaving 14 bases between them. The V gene's germline CDR1 is SGHAT and CDR2 FQNNGV. The CDR3 consists of 14 residues. The DNA of the CDR3 is TGTGCCAGCAGCTTGGGGCCCCCAAGTGATGAGCAGTTCTTC. This encodes CASSLGPPSDEQFF.

This clone was found many times. This sequence joins TRBV28 and TRBJ1-2; 9 nucleotides line up with TRBD1. This CDR3 has 16 amino acids. Germline V gene sequence: CDR1 MDHEN, CDR2 SYDVKM. With 4 bases clipped from V and 4 bases from J, the junction kept 10 bases outside the gene matches. The CDR3, as DNA: TGTGCCAGCAGTTCTCCCCGGGACAGGGAATCCTATGGCTACACCTTC. It specifies CASSSPRDRESYGYTF.

The chain recombines TRBV6-4 with TRBJ1-2; D remains ambiguous. The CDR3 runs to 13 residues. V was pared by 2 bases and J by 4 bases, with 8 bases between. Per germline, CDR1 MRHNA and CDR2 SNTAGT. In nucleotides, the CDR3 is TGTGCCAGCAGTGACATTGGCGGCTATGGCTACACCTTC. This gives the protein CASSDIGGYGYTF.

The chain employs TRBV20-1 and TRBJ1-4, with D perhaps TRBD1 (5 bases). Germline-derived CDR1 and CDR2 are DFQATT and SNEGSKA (reference sequence). There are 14 residues in the CDR3. V lost 3 bases and J lost 6, with 14 bases in between. The CDR3 sequence: CSASPGRGHEKLFF. The CDR3 bases are TGCAGTGCTAGTCCAGGGAGGGGTCATGAAAAACTGTTTTTT.

The genes are TRBV6-2 or TRBV6-3 and TRBJ2-1; TRBD1 might be the D (6 bases). V lost 2 bases, J lost 6 bases, and 14 bases lay in between. Germline V gene data show CDR1 as MNHEY and CDR2 as SVGEGT. This CDR3 has 15 residues. CDR3 nucleotides: TGTGCCAGCAGTTACCCACAGGGCGGTTGCAATGAGCAGTTCTTC. This translates into CASSYPQGGCNEQFF.

The chain has TRBV2 and TRBJ1-6; D gene uncertain. The CDR3 sequence is 19 residues long. CDR1 is SNHLY and CDR2 is FYNNEI in the germline V gene. V lost 1 base to trimming and J lost 7 bases, with 23 bases between them. The CDR3: CASSEGHLRAGRLNSPLHF. As DNA, the CDR3 is TGTGCCAGCAGTGAAGGACATCTACGAGCCGGGAGGCTCAATTCACCCCTCCACTTT.

The chain links TRBV27 to TRBJ2-7; D perhaps matches TRBD1 (6 bases). The CDR3 runs 16 residues. V lost 5 bases and J lost 5, with 22 bases in between. Germline V gene data show CDR1 as MNHEY and CDR2 as SMNVEV (reference sequence). In DNA form, the CDR3 reads TGTGCCAGCAGTCCTACCCCTCACATTGAGGGGGACGAGCAGTACGTC. Translation gives CASSPTPHIEGDEQYV.

V usage is TRBV30 and J usage is TRBJ1-4, with a weak D call TRBD1 (6 bases). Looked up from germline, CDR1 is GTSNPN and CDR2 is SVGIG (reference sequence). V was clipped by 5 bases and J by 7 bases, with 17 bases between them. The CDR3 is 14 amino acids. The CDR3, as DNA: TGTGCCTGGGGCGAGGGGGTTGGGGGTGAAAAACTGTTTTTT. It is translated as CAWGEGVGGEKLFF.

J is TRBJ1-2 and V is TRBV3-1 (or the pseudogene TRBV3-2), with TRBD1 matching over 7 bases. The CDR3 is 16 residues long. CDR1 LGHDT and CDR2 YNNKEL come from the germline V gene (reference sequence). V shed 3 bases, J shed 7 bases, and the junction held 14 bases outside the gene matches. CDR3 sequence reads: CASSHRDSLILGGYTF. The CDR3 DNA reads TGTGCCAGCAGCCATCGGGACAGTTTAATTCTTGGTGGCTACACCTTC.

In this sample, this clone turned up once. This chain uses TRBV28 with TRBJ2-5, with 10 bases fitting TRBD2. J gave up 4 bases and V 0 bases, and 11 bases lay outside the gene matches. The V gene's germline CDR1 is MDHEN and CDR2 SYDVKM. The CDR3 has 18 residues. CDR3 in amino acids: CASSLWSSGGPGVETQYF. In DNA, the CDR3 is TGTGCCAGCAGTTTATGGTCTAGCGGGGGCCCAGGGGTAGAGACCCAGTACTTC.

V and J are TRBV6-5 and TRBJ2-5; D may be TRBD1 (7 bases). Trimming left V 4 bases short and J 2 bases short, with 17 bases between. Looked up from germline, CDR1 is MNHEY and CDR2 is SVGAGI. This CDR3 region has 16 residues. The CDR3 nucleotides are TGTGCCAGCAGTTCCCCTAGGCGGGACAGTCAAGAGACCCAGTACTTC. Translating gives CASSSPRRDSQETQYF.